These 24 T cell receptor beta chains originate from one sample sequenced in a study of T-cell reconstitution after alpha-beta-depleted transplantation in children. It was with unique molecular identifiers that the TCRbeta library was prepared. Each CDR3 protein is one row after TCRdb ran MiXCR on the PCR reads. The top ten clones hold roughly a quarter of a sample with fewer than 500,000 distinct CDR3 sequences, around two fifths of them seen once. Sample: PBMCs, taken before TCRalphabeta/CD19-depleted stem cell transplant. The origin of the receptors is a girl aged 2 to 9 with aplastic anemia, due to receive a stem cell transplant.

The chain has TRBV7-9 and TRBJ2-3, with 8 bases fitting TRBD1. The CDR3 length is 15 residues. The germline gives CDR1 SEHNR, CDR2 FQNEAQ (reference sequence). After removal of 1 base from V and 4 bases from J, the junction contained 4 bases not matched to a gene. The CDR3 sequence is CASSLGTGTADTQYF. For the CDR3, the DNA is TGTGCCAGCAGCTTAGGGACAGGGACCGCAGATACGCAGTATTTT.

This clonotype occurred many times. The rearrangement links TRBV7-2 to TRBJ2-3; 9 bases align to TRBD2. The CDR3 spans 16 residues. J gave up 2 bases and V 5 bases, and 8 bases lay outside the gene matches. Germline V gives CDR1 SGHTA, CDR2 FQGNSA. In DNA form, the CDR3 reads TGTGCCAGCAGCATTACAGCGGGAGGTCCCACAGATACGCAGTATTTT. As protein: CASSITAGGPTDTQYF.

This clonotype was counted ten times or more. At one end the junction does not follow the germline gene, possibly because of a read error. This chain connects TRBV5-1 to TRBJ1-1; no reliable D call. The CDR3 runs to 13 residues. Looked up from germline, CDR1 is SGHRS and CDR2 is YFSETQ. Here the CDR3 reads CASSFKWNAEAFF. CDR3 sequence (DNA): TGCGCCAGCAGCTTTAAATGGAACGCTGAAGCTTTCTTT.

The V call is TRBV12-3 or TRBV12-4, the J call TRBJ1-2; tentatively, D is TRBD1 (5 bases). The CDR3 has 15 amino acids. Deletions cut 5 bases from V and 2 bases from J, with 15 bases between. CDR3 bases: TGTGCCAGCAGTCTTACATCCGGGACCAACTATGGCTACACCTTC. Amino acid sequence: CASSLTSGTNYGYTF.

This clonotype has at least ten counts. The chain couples TRBV20-1 to TRBJ2-1; 7 nucleotides align to TRBD2. The CDR3 is 15 amino acids. J gave up 3 bases and V 3 bases, and 8 bases lay outside the gene matches. The germline CDR1 and CDR2 sequences are DFQATT and SNEGSKA (reference sequence). As DNA, the CDR3 is TGCAGTGCTAGGGTACCAGCGGGATTCTACAATGAGCAGTTCTTC. This encodes CSARVPAGFYNEQFF.

Turning to this clonotype: A much bigger clone sits one base away, suggesting this may be a read error. The chain is built from TRBV12-3 or TRBV12-4 and TRBJ2-1; 8 bases match TRBD1. The CDR3 covers 13 residues. The DNA of the CDR3 is TGTGTCAGCTGGGATTCAGGGGGCGATGAGCAGTTCTTC. Amino acid sequence: CVSWDSGGDEQFF.

This clonotype has ten or more counts. The V call is TRBV6-1, the J call TRBJ2-5; 11 nucleotides line up with TRBD2. Germline loops: CDR1 MNHNS, CDR2 SASEGT. V gave up 5 bases and J gave up 5 bases; unmatched junction bases: 7. The length of the CDR3 is 15 residues. This chain's CDR3 is CASSPSTSGTETQYF. The CDR3 DNA reads TGTGCCAGCAGTCCGTCGACTAGCGGGACGGAGACCCAGTACTTC.

This clonotype has more than one count but fewer than ten. The chain recombines TRBV6-5 with TRBJ2-1; 10 nucleotides agree with TRBD1. Unmatched junction bases numbered 15, after V lost 2 bases and J lost 5 bases. Germline values: CDR1 MNHEY, CDR2 SVGAGI. The CDR3 totals 19 residues. The CDR3 is CASSYGIGSGTGVNNEQFF. Written as DNA, the CDR3 is TGTGCCAGCAGTTACGGAATAGGGTCCGGGACAGGGGTTAACAATGAGCAGTTCTTC.

This sequence joins TRBV12-3 or TRBV12-4 and TRBJ2-4; no definite D call. The CDR3 totals 16 residues. Between the trimmed V and J ends, which lost 2 bases and 2 bases, there was a span of 13 bases. In nucleotides, the CDR3 is TGTGCCAGCAGTTTAAGGCCAGCTATTTCCAAAAACATTCAGTACTTC. As protein: CASSLRPAISKNIQYF.

The genes are TRBV20-1 and TRBJ1-1; 10 bases line up with TRBD1. Germline CDR1 is DFQATT and CDR2 is SNEGSKA (reference sequence). There are 19 residues in the CDR3. With V trimmed by 2 bases and J by 1 base, 16 bases remained unmatched. Here the CDR3 DNA reads TGCAGTGCTAGAATAGAGGGCTGGACAGGGGGGAATCGGAACACTGAAGCTTTCTTT. Protein sequence: CSARIEGWTGGNRNTEAFF.

This chain links TRBV7-2 with TRBJ2-3; 10 nucleotides line up with TRBD2. This CDR3 has 15 residues. Germline V gene lookup returns CDR1 SGHTA and CDR2 FQGNSA. With 6 bases clipped from V and 4 bases from J, the junction kept 7 bases outside the gene matches. The CDR3 protein is CASRERGGGPDTQYF. CDR3 DNA sequence: TGTGCCAGCAGGGAGCGGGGGGGAGGTCCAGATACGCAGTATTTT.

The chain combines TRBV12-3 or TRBV12-4 with TRBJ1-3; D not resolved. The V gene lost 5 bases and the J gene lost 8 bases, with 10 bases spanning the gap. CDR3 length: 12 amino acids. CDR3 in DNA: TGTGCCAGCAGTACCTGGATTGACACCATATATTTT. The encoded protein is CASSTWIDTIYF.

The chain recombines TRBV6-5 with TRBJ2-5; no reliable D call. Trimming left V 2 bases short and J 5 bases short, with 9 bases between. The CDR3 totals 13 residues. From germline, CDR1 is MNHEY and CDR2 SVGAGI. Here the CDR3 DNA reads TGTGCCAGCAGTTACCGAGGCGGCGAGACCCAGTACTTC. This encodes CASSYRGGETQYF.

The CDR3 region is CASSVSTQNTEAFF. The CDR3 DNA reads TGCGCCAGCAGCGTATCAACCCAGAACACTGAAGCTTTCTTT. The chain is built from TRBV5-1 and TRBJ1-1; D is ambiguous. V lost 4 bases, J lost 1 base, and 11 bases lay in between. CDR1 SGHRS and CDR2 YFSETQ come from the germline V gene. CDR3 length equals 14 residues.

V usage is TRBV7-2 and J usage is TRBJ2-7; the match to TRBD1 covers 8 bases. CDR1 is SGHTA, CDR2 FQGNSA, per germline. The CDR3 runs to 15 residues. The V gene end was trimmed by 2 bases and the J gene end by 4 bases; junction bases not matched to a gene: 7. The CDR3 protein is CASSLMSGGKYEQYF. In DNA form, the CDR3 reads TGTGCCAGCAGCTTAATGTCAGGGGGCAAGTACGAGCAGTACTTC.

Only a few counts were recorded for this clonotype. V gene TRBV28 combines with J gene TRBJ2-3, with TRBD2 matching over 7 bases. With V trimmed by 4 bases and J by 1 base, 5 bases remained unmatched. The CDR3 length is 15 residues. Germline V gene lookup returns CDR1 MDHEN and CDR2 SYDVKM. DNA of the CDR3: TGTGCCAGCAGTTCCCCGGGGGGAGGCACAGATACGCAGTATTTT. As protein: CASSSPGGGTDTQYF.

The chain uses TRBV6-2 or TRBV6-3 and TRBJ1-1; 8 bases are a match to TRBD1. The CDR3 spans 15 residues. Per germline, CDR1 MNHEY and CDR2 SVGEGT. V gave up 8 bases and J gave up 2 bases; unmatched junction bases: 10. CDR3 sequence reads: CASGGQGGANTEAFF. The CDR3 DNA sequence: TGTGCCAGCGGAGGACAGGGAGGGGCAAACACTGAAGCTTTCTTT.

The rearrangement joins TRBV20-1 to TRBJ2-1, with 8 bases lining up with TRBD2. With 3 bases clipped from V and 5 bases from J, the junction kept 6 bases outside the gene matches. The CDR3 sequence is 14 residues long. From germline, CDR1 is DFQATT and CDR2 SNEGSKA (reference sequence). The CDR3 spells CSASKTSDNNEQFF. DNA of the CDR3: TGCAGTGCTAGTAAGACTAGCGACAACAATGAGCAGTTCTTC.

In this sample, this clonotype turned up a few times. This chain uses TRBV7-2 with TRBJ2-7; 7 bases line up with TRBD2. The CDR3 loop spans 14 amino acids. Losses at the gene ends were 2 bases for V and 4 bases for J; bases not matched to a gene: 5. Germline V CDR1 and CDR2: SGHTA, FQGNSA. The CDR3: CASSLRSGAYEQYF. CDR3 nucleotide sequence: TGTGCCAGCAGCTTAAGGAGCGGGGCGTACGAGCAGTACTTC.

This clonotype was detected a few times. The chain couples TRBV6-1 to TRBJ2-7; TRBD2 matches 13 bases. Germline trimming cut 5 bases from V and 3 bases from J; bases unmatched to any gene: 7. Germline V gene lookup returns CDR1 MNHNS and CDR2 SASEGT. CDR3 length: 16 amino acids. In nucleotides, the CDR3 is TGTGCCAGCAGTCCTCCGGGACTAGCGGGGTTCTACGAGCAGTACTTC. Residues: CASSPPGLAGFYEQYF.

This chain uses TRBV20-1 with TRBJ2-5; 8 bases match TRBD1. The CDR3 spans 14 residues. Germline V lookup: CDR1 DFQATT, CDR2 SNEGSKA (reference sequence). V gave up 1 base and J gave up 5 bases; unmatched junction bases: 6. The CDR3 sequence: CSARGRGPWETQYF. CDR3 nucleotide sequence: TGCAGTGCTAGAGGCAGGGGGCCATGGGAGACCCAGTACTTC.

Note on this clonotype: This sequence may be a read error, since a much larger clone differs from it by one base. The chain employs TRBV7-2 and TRBJ2-4; D is unresolved. This CDR3 contains 15 residues. The germline V gene encodes CDR1 SGHTA and CDR2 FQGNSA. V lost 5 bases and J 2 bases, leaving 13 bases between the germline ends. Here the CDR3 DNA reads TGTGCCAGCAGCCTCCTCCTAGGGACCAAAAACATTCAGTACTTC. It encodes CASSLLLGTKNIQYF.

This clonotype was seen a handful of times. The rearrangement uses TRBV15 and TRBJ2-2; D could derive from TRBD1 or TRBD2 (6 bases each). Germline V gene data show CDR1 as LNHNV and CDR2 as YYDKDF (reference sequence). V was trimmed by 0 bases and J by 6 bases, leaving 11 bases between them. This CDR3 region has 15 residues. CDR3 loop: CATSRDLGGSGELFF. CDR3 DNA: TGTGCCACCAGCAGAGATTTAGGGGGGTCCGGGGAGCTGTTTTTT. Complete variable domain (other parts from reference TRBV15 and TRBJ2-2): DAMVIQNPRYQVTQFGKPVTLSCSQTLNHNVMYWYQQKSSQAPKLLFHYYDKDFNNEADTPDNFQSRRPNTSFCFLDIRSPGLGDTAMYLCATSRDLGGSGELFFGEGSRLTVL.

This clonotype was seen a few times. The chain has TRBV20-1 and TRBJ2-3; perhaps TRBD1 as D (6 bases). CDR3 size: 14 residues. Germline lookup yields CDR1 DFQATT and CDR2 SNEGSKA (reference sequence). Trimming pared 6 bases from V and 4 bases from J, leaving 17 bases between. CDR3 sequence: CSALGQWGPDTQYF. CDR3 nucleotides: TGCAGTGCCCTTGGACAGTGGGGACCAGATACGCAGTATTTT.